The sample holds one count of the clone carrying this TCR beta chain. Antigen: not known. The data belong to a study of T cells in localized non-small cell lung cancer. Regarding the study as a whole: Adjacent lung exhibited a median of about 57 among the 100 most abundant tumor clones. Tumor trailed uninvolved adjacent lung in T cell clonality, which peaked there. Increased T cell density in blood showed an association with longer overall survival. Sequencing, confined to only one tumor region, leaves heterogeneity possible.

The CDR3 is 15 residues long. V was trimmed by 7 bases and J by 1 base, leaving 13 bases between them. Germline V gene sequence: CDR1 MNHEY, CDR2 SVGAGI. TCRdb's copy holds only in-frame clones and misses some; the assay was immunoSEQ multiplex PCR. In the table there are approximately 57,000 clones, roughly 88% of which are singletons. The sequence was collected from a woman aged 35 to 69 with stage I lung adenocarcinoma. The chain recombines TRBV6-5 with TRBJ2-2; D unclear. This specimen was peripheral blood, taken before any cancer treatment. In nucleotides, the CDR3 is TGTGCCAGCACCACACGTCCCGGGAACACCGGGGAGCTGTTTTTT. As protein: CASTTRPGNTGELFF.